Listed here is a single T cell receptor beta chain. Its antigen is not known. The germline gene is not matched at one end of the junction; a read error may be the cause. This sample was taken from a study of metastatic and nonmetastatic thyroid tumors. Study-wide points: Benign nodules reportedly had significantly lower TCR beta diversity than malignant thyroid tumors in blood and tumor.

Per the germline V gene, CDR1 is MNHEY and CDR2 is SMNVEV (reference sequence). This CDR3 comprises 14 residues. TCRdb re-clonotyped the PCR reads via MiXCR. Of about 27,000 clones in the sample, about 15% are singletons; the top ten hold approximately 15%. Every patient underwent thyroid surgery untreated. The rearrangement joins TRBV27 to TRBJ2-7, with D uncertain. Sequencing used blood. The receptor comes from a male donor with papillary thyroid cancer or a benign thyroid nodule (not recorded which). Some clones in this sample may be carry-over from other donors' samples. The CDR3 bases are TGTGCCAGCAGAGGCGCCCCAAACTACGACCAGCATTACTTC. Translating gives CASRGAPNYDQHYF.